Presented here are 9 T cell receptor beta chains from one specimen sequenced in a study of blood T cell repertoires in COVID-19. Clones were sequenced by immunoSEQ multiplex PCR, and TCRdb holds only the in-frame ones, with some missing. The sample yields fewer than 75,000 clones, about 91% seen once. The sample comprised peripheral blood. Every receptor here comes from a man older than 75 with acute or convalescent COVID-19.

The rearrangement links TRBV6-6 to TRBJ2-5; D gene uncertain. Per the germline V gene, CDR1 is MNHNY and CDR2 is SVGAGI (reference sequence). Trimming removed 2 bases from V and 2 bases from J, with 3 bases in between. The CDR3 has 12 amino acids. The CDR3 DNA sequence: TGTGCCAGCAGTTACCCACAAGAGACCCAGTACTTC. The encoded protein is CASSYPQETQYF.

V gene TRBV5-5 combines with J gene TRBJ2-2; 7 bases agree with TRBD2. J lost 8 bases, V lost 0 bases, and 1 base had no gene match. Germline values: CDR1 SGHKS, CDR2 YYEKEE (reference sequence). CDR3 length equals 13 residues. The CDR3 sequence: CASSLDGRGELFF. CDR3 bases: TGTGCCAGCAGCTTGGACGGGAGGGGGGAGCTGTTTTTT. The variable domain in full, with the rest retrieved from reference TRBV5-5 and TRBJ2-2, is DAGVTQSPTHLIKTRGQQVTLRCSPISGHKSVSWYQQVLGQGPQFIFQYYEKEERGRGNFPDRFSARQFPNYSSELNVNALLLGDSALYLCASSLDGRGELFFGEGSRLTVL.

The V and J genes are TRBV2 and TRBJ2-3, with D perhaps TRBD2 (7 bases). CDR3 size: 18 residues. Germline CDR1 and CDR2: SNHLY and FYNNEI. V was pared by 2 bases and J by 1 base, with 19 bases between. The CDR3 coding sequence is TGTGCCAGCAGTGAAACGGGGGGACAATTAATTCGCACAGATACGCAGTATTTT. Its translation is CASSETGGQLIRTDTQYF.

This chain links TRBV12-2 with TRBJ2-2; the DNA was not compared with TRBD2, the D call given in the table. TRBV12-2 is assigned pseudogene status. The CDR3 has 15 residues. CDR3 in DNA: TGTGCAAGTCGCCGCGGGGGGGCCTGGACCGGGGAGCTGTTTTTT. This translates into CASRRGGAWTGELFF.

The J gene is TRBJ2-1, the V gene TRBV2; the match to TRBD2 covers 7 bases. Germline lookup yields CDR1 SNHLY and CDR2 FYNNEI. The CDR3 has 16 amino acids. J gave up 4 bases and V 4 bases, and 10 bases lay outside the gene matches. For the CDR3, the DNA is TGTGCCAGCAGTGGGGGAGGGGAGCGGGGATACAATGAGCAGTTCTTC. Amino acids: CASSGGGERGYNEQFF.

V usage is TRBV19 and J usage is TRBJ1-1, with TRBD1 identical over 11 bases. V gave up 7 bases and J gave up 4 bases; unmatched junction bases: 8. Germline V CDR1 and CDR2: LNHDA, SQIVND (reference sequence). The CDR3 contains 15 residues. The CDR3 here is CASILPGQGGTEAFF. CDR3 DNA: TGTGCCAGTATTCTCCCGGGACAGGGGGGCACTGAAGCTTTCTTT.

In nucleotides, the CDR3 is TGTGCCAGCAGCTATGACAGGAGGCTCAGGCGGACCTACTATGGCTACACCTTC. It translates to CASSYDRRLRRTYYGYTF. V and J are TRBV5-6 and TRBJ1-2; TRBD1 is a possible D gene (6 bases). With 3 bases removed from V and 3 bases from J, the gap between germline ends came to 24 bases. The CDR3 extends over 18 amino acids. The germline V gene has CDR1 SGHDT and CDR2 YYEEEE.

The chain has TRBV5-1 and TRBJ2-2; 9 bases are shared with TRBD2. The germline CDR1 and CDR2 sequences are SGHRS and YFSETQ. The CDR3 is made up of 16 amino acids. The trim removed 0 bases at V and 7 bases at J, leaving 7 bases unmatched. CDR3 in amino acids: CASSLAASGINGELFF. In DNA form, the CDR3 reads TGCGCCAGCAGCTTGGCGGCTAGCGGGATCAACGGGGAGCTGTTTTTT.

The table lists this clone with a count of one. CDR3 bases: TGTGCCAGCAGCGCCGGGACAGGACCCTACGAGCAGTACTTC. Amino acids: CASSAGTGPYEQYF. This sequence joins TRBV11-2 and TRBJ2-7; 8 bases line up with TRBD1. V was pared by 5 bases and J by 2 bases, with 5 bases of the junction left unmatched. The V gene's germline CDR1 is SGHAT and CDR2 FQNNGV. CDR3 length: 14 amino acids.